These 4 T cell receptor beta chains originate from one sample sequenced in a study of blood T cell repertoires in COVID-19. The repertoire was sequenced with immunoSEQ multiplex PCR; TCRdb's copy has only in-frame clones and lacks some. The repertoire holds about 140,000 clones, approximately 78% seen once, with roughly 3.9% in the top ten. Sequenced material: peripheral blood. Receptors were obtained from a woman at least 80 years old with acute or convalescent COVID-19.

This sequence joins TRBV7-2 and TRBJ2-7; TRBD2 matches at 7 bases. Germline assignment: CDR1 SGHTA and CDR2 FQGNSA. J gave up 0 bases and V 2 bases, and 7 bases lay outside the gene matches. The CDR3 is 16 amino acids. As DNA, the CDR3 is TGTGCCAGCAGCTTAAGCGGGGCCCGCCCCTCCTACGAGCAGTACTTC. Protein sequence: CASSLSGARPSYEQYF. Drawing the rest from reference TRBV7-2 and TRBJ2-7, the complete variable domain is GAGVSQSPSNKVTEKGKDVELRCDPISGHTALYWYRQSLGQGLEFLIYFQGNSAPDKSGLPSDRFSAERTGGSVSTLTIQRTQQEDSAVYLCASSLSGARPSYEQYFGPGTRLTVT.

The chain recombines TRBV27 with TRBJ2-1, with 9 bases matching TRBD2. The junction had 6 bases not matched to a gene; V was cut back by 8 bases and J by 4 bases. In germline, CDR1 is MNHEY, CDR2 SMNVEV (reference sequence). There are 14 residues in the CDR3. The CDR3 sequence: CASHSAGGYNEQFF. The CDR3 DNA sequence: TGTGCCAGCCACTCGGCGGGAGGGTACAATGAGCAGTTCTTC.

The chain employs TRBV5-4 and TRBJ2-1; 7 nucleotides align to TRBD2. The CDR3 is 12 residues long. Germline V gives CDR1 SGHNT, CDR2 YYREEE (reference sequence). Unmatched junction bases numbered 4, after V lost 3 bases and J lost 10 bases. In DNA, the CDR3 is TGTGCCAGCAGCTCTAATAGCGGGGAGCAGTTCTTC. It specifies CASSSNSGEQFF.

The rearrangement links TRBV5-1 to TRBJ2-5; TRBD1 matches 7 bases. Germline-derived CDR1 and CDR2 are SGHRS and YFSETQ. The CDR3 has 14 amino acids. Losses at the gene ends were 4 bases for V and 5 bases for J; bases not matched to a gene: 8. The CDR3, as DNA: TGCGCCAGCAGCCAGAGAGGGGGCCGGGAGACCCAGTACTTC. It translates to CASSQRGGRETQYF.